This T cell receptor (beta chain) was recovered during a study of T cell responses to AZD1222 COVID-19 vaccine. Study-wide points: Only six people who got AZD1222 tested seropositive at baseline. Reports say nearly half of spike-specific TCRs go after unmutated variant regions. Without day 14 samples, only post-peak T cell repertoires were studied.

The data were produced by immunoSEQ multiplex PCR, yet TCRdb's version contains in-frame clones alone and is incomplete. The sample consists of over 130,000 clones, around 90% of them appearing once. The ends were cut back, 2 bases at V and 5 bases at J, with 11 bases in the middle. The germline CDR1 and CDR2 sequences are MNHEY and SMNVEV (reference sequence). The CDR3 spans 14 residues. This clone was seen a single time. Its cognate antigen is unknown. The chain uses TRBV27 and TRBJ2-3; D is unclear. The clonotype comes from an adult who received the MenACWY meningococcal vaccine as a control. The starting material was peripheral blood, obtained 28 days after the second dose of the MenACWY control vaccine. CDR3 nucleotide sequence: TGTGCCAGCAGTTTACGGGCCGCCGGAGATACGCAGTATTTT. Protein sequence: CASSLRAAGDTQYF.